Below, 10 T cell receptor beta chains from the same sample are listed, as sequenced in a study of blood T cell repertoires in COVID-19. Assay: immunoSEQ multiplex PCR; the TCRdb copy retains only in-frame clones and omits some. The sample holds around 360,000 clones; around 87% are singletons and the top ten take around 1.9%. What was sequenced was PBMCs or T cells enriched from blood (not recorded which). The receptors come from a man between 40 and 49 years old in a cohort exposed to, infected with or recovered from COVID-19 (not recorded which).

This chain uses TRBV28 with TRBJ1-5; D is ambiguous. Germline CDR1 and CDR2: MDHEN and SYDVKM. The CDR3 is 14 amino acids. V lost 5 bases and J lost 0, with 8 bases in between. The CDR3 DNA reads as TGTGCCAGCAGTCTAGGTAGTAGCAATCAGCCCCAGCATTTT. It translates to CASSLGSSNQPQHF.

The J gene is TRBJ2-3, the V gene TRBV25-1; D may be TRBD2 (6 bases). Germline V gene sequence: CDR1 MGHDK, CDR2 SYGVNS. V lost 2 bases to trimming and J lost 6 bases, with 18 bases between them. This CDR3 has 16 amino acids. DNA for the CDR3: TGTGCCAGCAGTGAAATGGAGGGGTCACATCGTGATACGCAGTATTTT. Its translation: CASSEMEGSHRDTQYF.

Notes on this clone: Other nucleotide sequences in the sample specify the same CDR3. The chain has TRBV5-1 and TRBJ2-7; TRBD2 might be the D (6 bases). V was trimmed by 0 bases and J by 0 bases, leaving 10 bases between them. The CDR3 totals 15 residues. CDR1 SGHRS and CDR2 YFSETQ come from the germline V gene. CDR3 in amino acids: CASSLVSGSSYEQYF. The DNA for the CDR3 is TGCGCCAGCAGCTTGGTTAGCGGAAGCTCCTACGAGCAGTACTTC.

V usage is TRBV2 and J usage is TRBJ2-7, with D unresolved. Trimming shortened V by 1 base and J by 3 bases, and 10 bases separated the two germline ends. The CDR3 loop spans 14 amino acids. Germline assignment: CDR1 SNHLY and CDR2 FYNNEI. CDR3 sequence: CASSEVVAIYEQYF. CDR3 DNA sequence: TGTGCCAGCAGTGAAGTGGTTGCGATCTACGAGCAGTACTTC.

V is TRBV5-6 and J is TRBJ2-7, with 10 bases identical to TRBD1. Per germline, CDR1 SGHDT and CDR2 YYEEEE. The V and J ends lost 4 bases and 3 bases, in that order; junction bases with no gene match: 10. This CDR3 has 16 amino acids. The CDR3 protein is CASSAPGQGVVYEQYF. The CDR3 DNA reads TGTGCCAGCAGCGCGCCAGGACAGGGGGTGGTCTACGAGCAGTACTTC.

The rearrangement uses TRBV5-1 and TRBJ2-1, with 8 bases aligning to TRBD2. CDR3 size: 15 residues. Per germline, CDR1 SGHRS and CDR2 YFSETQ. V shed 2 bases, J shed 9 bases, and the junction held 10 bases outside the gene matches. CDR3 in amino acids: CASSFRGLGGREQFF. The CDR3 DNA follows: TGCGCCAGCAGCTTTAGGGGACTAGGCGGGCGTGAGCAGTTCTTC.

This rearrangement joins TRBV11-2 to TRBJ2-3; D might be TRBD1 (7 bases). The CDR3 is 16 amino acids. Germline V gives CDR1 SGHAT, CDR2 FQNNGV. Trimming took off 6 bases at V and 2 bases at J, with 18 bases between the two ends. The CDR3 region is CASRGLNQGVTDTQYF. In DNA form, the CDR3 reads TGTGCCAGCAGGGGACTGAACCAGGGGGTCACAGATACGCAGTATTTT.

This clone was observed a handful of times. The chain carries TRBV13 and TRBJ2-3; 10 positions match TRBD2. CDR1 PRHDT and CDR2 FYEKMQ come from the germline V gene (reference sequence). J was trimmed by 5 bases and V by 3 bases; bases with no gene match: 5. This CDR3 has 15 amino acids. CDR3 DNA sequence: TGTGCCAGCAGCTTGAAACTAGCGGGGAGAGATACGCAGTATTTT. Its translation: CASSLKLAGRDTQYF.

The chain is built from TRBV6-5 and TRBJ1-6; D remains ambiguous. The V and J ends lost 8 bases and 0 bases respectively, with 11 bases between them. Per germline, CDR1 MNHEY and CDR2 SVGAGI. The CDR3 runs 15 residues. CDR3 protein: CASGEGTSYNSPLHF. In DNA form, the CDR3 reads TGTGCCAGCGGAGAGGGAACCTCCTATAATTCACCCCTCCACTTT.

The gene calls are TRBV29-1 and TRBJ2-2; D is undetermined. The CDR3 extends over 13 amino acids. The germline V gene has CDR1 SQVTM and CDR2 ANQGSEA. Trimming took off 1 base at V and 6 bases at J, with 9 bases between the two ends. CDR3 sequence reads: CSVEVARSGELFF. CDR3 bases: TGCAGCGTTGAAGTGGCTAGATCCGGGGAGCTGTTTTTT.